This TCR beta chain was captured by sequencing in a study of cytomegalovirus exposure and HLA in healthy donors (dated by TCRdb to 2017 to 2019). Turning to the overall study: In an earlier analysis of about 560 of the donors, 276 Gb of sequence data and 117 million unique TCR beta sequences from about 179 million T cells were reported. An early release covering 550 to 650 HLA-typed donors comprised 300 to 350 gigabases of sequencing data and around 80 million unique TCR sequences. Of the 300 to 500 genotyped donors, 65% to 90% were placed in the genetic ancestry cluster associated with self-reported Caucasian donors. The aim of the study was to test whether cataloging public T cell receptors could identify signatures of past pathogen exposure. The study used immunosequencing to profile the T cell repertoires of approximately 650 subjects and linked those repertoires to cytomegalovirus serostatus. Along with the roughly 670-subject first cohort, a separate validation cohort of roughly 110 different subjects was used. To predict cytomegalovirus infection status, the study combined high-throughput TCR immunosequencing, statistical association of individual TCRs with disease status, and machine learning. A later analysis re-analyzed previously published TCR beta repertoires from 666 donors and added high-resolution HLA genotyping to study TCR occurrence patterns. The later analysis used no new phenotypic data to find candidate immune exposures, relying instead on TCR beta sequences and their occurrence across donors. An earlier analysis of 587 of the donors used high-throughput TCR beta sequencing to judge whether each TCR beta V gene segment behaved as functional or pseudogenic. Donor age, sex, ethnicity and CMV serostatus were compiled alongside the repertoire data. Genome-wide SNP genotypes for about 55% of the 666 donors were used in a later genetic analysis, which treated that subset as a discovery cohort. Every discovery cohort repertoire had been produced on one sequencing platform. Both class I and class II loci were covered by HLA typing, at four-digit resolution. The number of donors typed differed by locus, with 629-630 for A, B, C, DRB1 and DQB1, 522 for DQA1, about 610 for DPA1, and some 440 for DPB1. Several DR-DQ haplotypes were treated as single units for association and clustering because of strong linkage in the cohort. Among roughly 400 genotyped donors of the cohort, an average of approximately 220,000 unique TCR beta nucleotide sequences was sequenced per donor, of which about 18% were non-productive.

Libraries were built with the immunoSEQ multiplex PCR assay. A mixture of 60 forward primers for TCR Vbeta segments and 13 reverse primers for TCR Jbeta segments was used in the multiplex PCR. A multiplex PCR assay on genomic DNA amplified the CDR3 region of rearranged TCR beta genes. Amplified TCR beta libraries were sequenced as 87-base-pair reads on the Illumina HiSeq System. For the original study's pipeline: A later analysis tallied 80 million to 95 million unique TCR beta chains across the approximately 670 repertoires, and approximately 9.9 million of those chains were shared by two or more donors. To remove PCR and sequencing errors, raw reads were error-corrected and collapsed into unique sequences using a nearest-neighbor algorithm that merged closely related sequences. To assign V, D and J gene segments, CDR3 sequences were aligned to IMGT reference sequences. For a sequence to be retained, at least a six-nucleotide match to both a V gene segment and a J gene segment was required. A rearrangement was called productive if the CDR3 had no stop codons and remained in frame with V and J, and every other rearrangement was called non-productive. Following IMGT convention, CDR3 was defined as the stretch from the second conserved V-encoded cysteine up to the conserved J-encoded phenylalanine. The earlier analysis of about 590 of the donors excluded sequences that lacked an unambiguous match to a single V gene segment. In an earlier analysis of 500 to 750 of the donors, V segments were called functional above 56.7% productive rearrangements and were called segregating when the between-donor standard deviation exceeded 5%. A statistical classification framework was developed to diagnose cytomegalovirus status using the catalog of TCR beta chain sequences. A later analysis assigned V and J genes by comparing TCR nucleotide sequences with IMGT/GENE-DB human TR gene sequences. In a later analysis, CDR3 sequences and most-parsimonious VDJ recombination scenarios were assigned using the TCRdist pipeline. A later analysis defined each TCR beta chain by its CDR3 amino acid sequence plus V-gene family, and excluded reads lacking a unique V-gene family. A later analysis removed roughly 590 highly shared, low-generation-probability nucleotide sequences to deal with suspected cross-contamination and a sequencing artifact. For each public chain, a later analysis derived a clonal expansion index from normalized ranks of inferred template counts within each repertoire. A later analysis computed generation probabilities with a VDJ recombination model fitted to out-of-frame rearrangements, and checked the results against IGoR. In a later analysis, TCR-TCR, TCR-HLA and TCR-CMV co-occurrence was scored with hypergeometric tests, and a repertoire-size bias correction was applied to TCR pairs. In a later analysis, false discovery rates were estimated by permuting HLA or CMV assignments 20 times. In a later analysis, co-occurring TCRs were grouped with DBSCAN, and TCRdist sequence similarity was added when clustering was performed within HLA-allele-positive subsets. For co-occurrence clustering, repertoires with fewer than 30,000 or more than 120,000 public chains were excluded, along with roughly 5 repertoires with anomalous nucleotide sharing. This is the immuneACCESS table as TCRdb keeps it, with only in-frame sequences that have V and J called. A part of the clones is gone; compared with another copy, unresolved V genes explain less than half, and the rest is unexplained. V, J and clone size are those of that table, while D and trimming were read from the DNA. The sample has 150,000 to 200,000 clones on record, just under 80% of them singletons. The top ten clones comprise 13% of the sample.

Points the paper makes about the study in general: Most TCR sequences were seen in very few donors, while some public TCRs were found in many individuals. The authors suggested that the approach could potentially be extended to other disease states and immunological phenotypes. A later analysis reported that several top co-occurrence clusters appeared linked to parvovirus B19, influenza, CMV and Epstein-Barr virus. HLA typing was unavailable for some donors at each locus, so association tests used only the typed subset. In vitro tests confirmed that a few of the cytomegalovirus-associated TCR beta chains recognize cytomegalovirus antigens. According to a later analysis, most CMV-associated TCR beta chains appeared to be HLA-restricted, and the HLA associations seemed to be driven largely by CMV exposure. A cluster of highly shared sequence variants was judged likely to represent a technical artifact of the sequencing pipeline. The earlier analysis of some 560 of the donors excluded seventeen rarely observed V segments, including chromosome 9 orphons, because counts were too low. A later genetic analysis reported fewer N-insertions in productive TCRs among donors in an Asian-associated ancestry cluster than the approximately 670-donor mean. In a later analysis, HLA-associated TCR beta chains were found to be more clonally expanded and to have lower generation probabilities than equally common non-associated chains. The study gave a list of around 170 TCR beta chains associated with cytomegalovirus. In both the original and validation cohorts, the classifier was reported to diagnose cytomegalovirus status with high specificity and sensitivity. A later genetic analysis associated a missense DCLRE1C variant with V-gene and J-gene trimming of TCR beta chains, and an independent cohort replicated the association. Broadly in line with IMGT annotations, most TCR beta V segments showed up in productive rearrangements about 90% or about 30% of the time in an earlier analysis of 587 of the donors. The presence/absence analyses assumed that sequencing depth was roughly uniform across donors, and that assumption may not be true. Assigning TCR associations to individual alleles was difficult when HLA alleles, especially DR and DQ, strongly co-occurred. The cohort was sequenced for TCR beta chains only, and without alpha or paired-chain data the features that could be detected were limited. At a false discovery rate of 0.05, a later analysis linked under 20,000 TCR beta sequences to specific HLA alleles. Linkage disequilibrium might explain the correlated functional status among segregating V segments, but an unknown experimental factor could not be excluded. A later analysis found that TCR association rates varied across HLA loci, with DRB1 alleles showing the most associated TCRs and HLA-C alleles the fewest. For the cohort, immune exposure information was limited to CMV serostatus. A further reported finding was that TCR beta sequences accurately predicted the HLA-A and HLA-B alleles for most subjects in the first cohort.

The cohort consisted of some 670 healthy bone marrow donors. At the time of sampling, all cohort members were nominally healthy, though unrecorded immune exposures were likely present. The donor was CMV seropositive and was included in the group of 250 to 350 seropositive cohort members. A peripheral blood sample was collected from each donor, and TCR beta sequencing was performed on peripheral blood mononuclear cells. Genomic DNA extraction from the blood cell samples was performed with the Qiagen DNeasy Blood Extraction Kit. In regard to this clone: Its antigen is unknown. Base qualities were left out, and no much larger clone turns up one base away.

The sample consisted of PBMCs. This sequence originates from a woman between 50 and 59 years old in good health and CMV-seropositive.

The CDR3 here reads CASSPRGGTGELFF. The nucleotide sequence is TGTGCCAGCAGTCCCCGGGGAGGGACCGGGGAGCTGTTTTTT. The sequence is built from TRBV6-1 and TRBJ2-2; 7 nucleotides in the junction match TRBD2. Based on the germline V gene, the CDR1 and CDR2 sequences are MNHNS and SASEGT. The CDR3 starts with the cysteine, ends with the phenylalanine, and has 14 residues. Kept here is only the CDR3 DNA, which spans 42 bases and is read in frame from base 1. V is cut back by 5 bases and J by 5 bases, with 5 bases in the junction unmatched.